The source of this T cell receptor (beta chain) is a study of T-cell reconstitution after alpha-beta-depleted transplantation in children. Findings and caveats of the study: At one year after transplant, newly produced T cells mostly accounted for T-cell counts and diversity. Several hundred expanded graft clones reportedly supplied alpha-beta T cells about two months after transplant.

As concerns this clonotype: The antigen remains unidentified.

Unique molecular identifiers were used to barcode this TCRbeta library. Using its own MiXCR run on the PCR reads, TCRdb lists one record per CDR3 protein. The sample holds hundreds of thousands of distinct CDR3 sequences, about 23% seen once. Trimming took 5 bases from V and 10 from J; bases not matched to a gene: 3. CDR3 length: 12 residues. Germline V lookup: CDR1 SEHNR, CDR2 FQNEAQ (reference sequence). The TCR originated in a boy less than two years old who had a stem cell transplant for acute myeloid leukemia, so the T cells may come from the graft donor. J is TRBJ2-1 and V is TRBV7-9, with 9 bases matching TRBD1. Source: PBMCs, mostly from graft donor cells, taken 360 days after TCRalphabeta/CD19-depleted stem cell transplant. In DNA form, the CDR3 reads TGTGCCAGCAGCGGGACAGGGCAAGAGCAGTTCTTC. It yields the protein CASSGTGQEQFF.